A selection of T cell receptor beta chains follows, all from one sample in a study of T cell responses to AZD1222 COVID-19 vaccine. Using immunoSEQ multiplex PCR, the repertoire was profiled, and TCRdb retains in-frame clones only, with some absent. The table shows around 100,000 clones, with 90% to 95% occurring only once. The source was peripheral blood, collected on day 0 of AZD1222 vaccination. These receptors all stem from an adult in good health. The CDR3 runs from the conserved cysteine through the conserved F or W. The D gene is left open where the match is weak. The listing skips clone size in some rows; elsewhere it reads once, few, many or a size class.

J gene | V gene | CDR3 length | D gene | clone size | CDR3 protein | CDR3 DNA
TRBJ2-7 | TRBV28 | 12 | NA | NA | CASRGNLYEQYF | TGTGCCAGCAGAGGCAACTTATACGAGCAGTACTTC
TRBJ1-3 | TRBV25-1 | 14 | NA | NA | CASVDRTSGNTIYF | TGTGCCAGCGTAGACAGGACCTCTGGAAACACCATATATTTT
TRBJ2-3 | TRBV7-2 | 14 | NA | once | CASSQTSRTDTQYF | TGTGCCAGCAGCCAGACTAGTCGCACAGATACGCAGTATTTT
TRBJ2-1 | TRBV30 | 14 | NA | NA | CAWSGQRRGNEQFF | TGTGCCTGGAGTGGACAGAGGCGAGGCAATGAGCAGTTCTTC
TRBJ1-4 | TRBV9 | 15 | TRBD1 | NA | CASSEAGTVFEKLFF | TGTGCCAGCAGCGAAGCCGGGACAGTCTTTGAAAAACTGTTTTTT
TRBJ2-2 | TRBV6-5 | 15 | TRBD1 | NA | CASRRDRVRTGELFF | TGTGCCAGCAGGCGGGACAGGGTCCGGACCGGGGAGCTGTTTTTT
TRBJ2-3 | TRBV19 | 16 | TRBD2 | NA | CASSYGTSGSTDTQYF | TGTGCCAGTAGTTACGGGACTAGCGGGAGCACAGATACGCAGTATTTT
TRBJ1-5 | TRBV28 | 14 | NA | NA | CASRFINSNQPQHF | TGTGCCAGCAGGTTCATTAATAGCAATCAGCCCCAGCATTTT
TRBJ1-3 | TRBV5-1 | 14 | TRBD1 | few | CASSSGQGHNTIYF | TGCGCCAGCAGCTCTGGACAGGGCCACAACACCATATATTTT
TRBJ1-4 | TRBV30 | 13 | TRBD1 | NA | CAWLVPGGGKLFF | TGTGCCTGGTTAGTGCCAGGGGGCGGAAAACTGTTTTTT
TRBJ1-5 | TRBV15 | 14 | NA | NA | CATSSGLEGQPQHF | TGTGCCACCAGCAGCGGCCTCGAGGGTCAGCCCCAGCATTTT
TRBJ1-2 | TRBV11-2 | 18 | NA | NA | CASSLDVGVNEGEQGYTF | TGTGCCAGCAGCTTAGATGTGGGGGTAAACGAGGGAGAGCAAGGCTACACCTTC
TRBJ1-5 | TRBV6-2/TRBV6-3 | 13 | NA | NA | CASSYAGNQPQHF | TGTGCCAGCAGTTACGCGGGCAATCAGCCCCAGCATTTT
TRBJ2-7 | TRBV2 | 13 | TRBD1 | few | CASSRDRTYEQYF | TGTGCCAGCAGTCGGGACAGAACCTACGAGCAGTACTTC
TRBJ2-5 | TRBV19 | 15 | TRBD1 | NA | CASNPGQGRQETQYF | TGTGCCAGTAACCCAGGACAGGGCCGCCAAGAGACCCAGTACTTC
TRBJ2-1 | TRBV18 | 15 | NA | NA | CASSPSISSYNEQFF | TGTGCCAGCTCACCATCAATCAGCTCCTACAATGAGCAGTTCTTC
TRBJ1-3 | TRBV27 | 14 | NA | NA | CASSLAGTGNTIYF | TGTGCCAGCAGTTTGGCAGGGACTGGAAACACCATATATTTT